The 24 T cell receptor beta chains below come from one sample, sequenced in a study of cytomegalovirus exposure and HLA in healthy donors. The PCR made use of 60 Vbeta and 13 Jbeta primers. The protocol was immunoSEQ multiplex PCR, while the TCRdb copy is restricted to in-frame clones and leaves out a portion. The repertoire consists of roughly 110,000 clones, with 60% to 75% occurring once and the leading ten covering around 2.8%. Sequencing was carried out using PBMCs. The receptors originated from a male donor in good health and CMV-seropositive.

V usage is TRBV28 and J usage is TRBJ1-2; TRBD1 might be the D (6 bases). The CDR3 is 13 residues long. V was shortened by 10 bases and J by 6 bases, with 18 bases between the two germline ends. Germline V gives CDR1 MDHEN, CDR2 SYDVKM. The CDR3 nucleotides are TGTGCCACAAGGGGGGAGGGTAGGAATGGCTACACCTTC. Translated, it gives CATRGEGRNGYTF.

This chain links TRBV5-1 with TRBJ1-2; D might be TRBD1 (5 bases). Germline V gene lookup returns CDR1 SGHRS and CDR2 YFSETQ. The ends were cut back, 4 bases at V and 5 bases at J, with 18 bases in the middle. CDR3 length: 15 amino acids. The CDR3 nucleotides are TGCGCCAGCAGCCTTCGAATGTACAGGAGTTATGGCTACACCTTC. Encoded protein: CASSLRMYRSYGYTF.

The chain employs TRBV28 and TRBJ2-7, with D possibly being TRBD1 (5 bases). The CDR3 has 17 amino acids. CDR1 and CDR2 (germline): MDHEN, SYDVKM. V lost 5 bases, J lost 3 bases, and 23 bases lay in between. CDR3 protein: CASSPPAGQGTDYEQYF. In DNA form, the CDR3 reads TGTGCCAGCAGTCCCCCGGCCGGGCAGGGCACAGACTACGAGCAGTACTTC.

This clone was seen a handful of times. The V call is TRBV25-1, the J call TRBJ1-6; TRBD1 might be the D (5 bases). The CDR3 spans 17 residues. V lost 1 base, J lost 7 bases, and 17 bases lay in between. CDR1 MGHDK and CDR2 SYGVNS come from the germline V gene. CDR3 sequence: CASSESKGRGRNSPLHF. As DNA, the CDR3 is TGTGCCAGCAGTGAATCCAAGGGCCGGGGGAGGAATTCACCCCTCCACTTT.

This sequence joins TRBV19 and TRBJ2-5, with D possibly TRBD2 on 7 matching bases. Trimming left V 1 base short and J 5 bases short, with 17 bases between. CDR3 size: 16 residues. CDR1 and CDR2 (germline): LNHDA, SQIVND (reference sequence). The CDR3 region is CASSIVRGGAWETQYF. The CDR3 DNA reads TGTGCCAGTAGTATAGTGAGAGGGGGGGCATGGGAGACCCAGTACTTC.

The V gene is TRBV6-5, the J gene TRBJ1-1; D is perhaps TRBD1 (6 bases). The CDR3 is 14 amino acids. Germline-derived CDR1 and CDR2 are MNHEY and SVGAGI. V lost 6 bases, J lost 7 bases, and 18 bases lay in between. The CDR3 loop is CASRRTRQELEAFF. In DNA form, the CDR3 reads TGTGCCAGCAGACGTACTCGACAGGAGCTTGAAGCTTTCTTT.

This chain links TRBV5-6 with TRBJ1-5, with D maybe TRBD1 (5 bases). Germline V gives CDR1 SGHDT, CDR2 YYEEEE. This CDR3 contains 14 residues. Deletions cut 3 bases from V and 3 bases from J, with 10 bases between. CDR3 coding DNA: TGTGCCAGCAGCTCCCAACAGGTCAATCAGCCCCAGCATTTT. This encodes CASSSQQVNQPQHF.

The genes are TRBV29-1 and TRBJ2-7; 14 positions match TRBD2. The CDR3 has 13 amino acids. Looked up from germline, CDR1 is SQVTM and CDR2 is ANQGSEA. The trim removed 7 bases at V and 5 bases at J, leaving 4 bases unmatched. CDR3 in amino acids: CSAGLAGGHEQYF. Here the CDR3 DNA reads TGCAGCGCCGGACTAGCGGGAGGACACGAGCAGTACTTC.

A single count supports this clone. The chain recombines TRBV7-3 with TRBJ2-2; 7 positions match TRBD1. CDR3 size: 17 residues. Germline CDR1 is SGHTA and CDR2 is FQGTGA. Trimming at V came to 0 bases and at J to 0 bases, leaving 4 bases not matched to a gene. The CDR3 sequence is CASSLTSTGTNTGELFF. The CDR3 DNA is TGTGCCAGCAGCTTAACCTCGACAGGGACGAACACCGGGGAGCTGTTTTTT. Full variable domain (missing parts from reference TRBV7-3 and TRBJ2-2): GAGVSQTPSNKVTEKGKYVELRCDPISGHTALYWYRQSLGQGPEFLIYFQGTGAADDSGLPNDRFFAVRPEGSVSTLKIQRTERGDSAVYLCASSLTSTGTNTGELFFGEGSRLTVL.

This chain links TRBV30 with TRBJ2-7, with a tentative D call TRBD1 (5 bases). The CDR3 consists of 13 residues. With 0 bases removed from V and 1 base from J, the gap between germline ends came to 7 bases. Germline V gene lookup returns CDR1 GTSNPN and CDR2 SVGIG (reference sequence). In nucleotides, the CDR3 is TGTGCCTGGAGTGTAGACAGTTCCTACGAGCAGTACTTC. This sequence encodes CAWSVDSSYEQYF.

The CDR3 sequence: CASSYERGGTEAFF. CDR3 DNA sequence: TGTGCCAGCAGTTATGAAAGGGGAGGCACTGAAGCTTTCTTT. The chain uses TRBV6-6 and TRBJ1-1; tentatively, D is TRBD1 (5 bases). Germline CDR1 MNHNY, CDR2 SVGAGI (reference sequence). This CDR3 has 14 amino acids. V was cut by 3 bases and J by 4 bases, with 12 bases left in between.

The chain joins TRBV19 to TRBJ1-1, with a tentative D call TRBD1 (6 bases). Germline values: CDR1 LNHDA, CDR2 SQIVND (reference sequence). The CDR3 contains 15 residues. V was clipped by 3 bases and J by 0 bases, with 11 bases between them. CDR3: CASSISTGLNTEAFF. The CDR3 DNA reads TGTGCCAGTAGTATTAGCACAGGGCTGAACACTGAAGCTTTCTTT.

As DNA, the CDR3 is TGTGCCAGCAGCGTGACAGGTTTATACTCTGGAAACACCATATATTTT. It translates to CASSVTGLYSGNTIYF. The chain is built from TRBV9 and TRBJ1-3, with D perhaps matching TRBD1 (6 bases). CDR1 is SGDLS and CDR2 is YYNGEE in the germline V gene. The CDR3 consists of 16 residues. V gave up 2 bases and J gave up 0 bases, with 12 bases separating them.

The gene calls are TRBV19 and TRBJ2-5, with TRBD2 matching 11 bases. The junction had 8 bases not matched to a gene; V was cut back by 5 bases and J by 0 bases. The CDR3 loop spans 17 amino acids. Germline V gene data show CDR1 as LNHDA and CDR2 as SQIVND (reference sequence). CDR3 in amino acids: CASSHGASGGYQETQYF. Here the CDR3 DNA reads TGTGCCAGTAGTCACGGGGCTAGCGGGGGGTACCAAGAGACCCAGTACTTC.

The chain carries TRBV4-3 and TRBJ2-7; TRBD2 matches 7 bases. The trim removed 0 bases at V and 9 bases at J, leaving 20 bases unmatched. The V gene's germline CDR1 is LGHNA and CDR2 YSLEER. The CDR3 contains 18 residues. The CDR3 spells CASSQDLAGSRDVAGQYF. The CDR3 DNA reads TGCGCCAGCAGCCAAGATCTGGCAGGCAGCCGGGATGTAGCGGGGCAGTACTTC.

The chain recombines TRBV4-1 with TRBJ2-7; TRBD1 agrees at 8 bases. CDR1 and CDR2 from the germline V gene are MGHRA and YSYEKL. V trimming: 4 bases; J trimming: 3 bases; junction bases outside the gene matches: 5. The CDR3 totals 14 residues. The CDR3 sequence is CASSPGQGGYEQYF. CDR3 nucleotide sequence: TGCGCCAGCAGCCCCGGACAGGGAGGCTACGAGCAGTACTTC.

The rearrangement uses TRBV4-2 and TRBJ1-2, with no clear D. Germline V gene lookup returns CDR1 LGHNA and CDR2 YNFKEQ. Trimming removed 0 bases at V and 3 bases at J, with 8 bases between. The CDR3 has 14 residues. The CDR3 DNA reads as TGTGCCAGCAGCCAAGATACCGGGGACTATGGCTACACCTTC. This encodes CASSQDTGDYGYTF.

This clone was detected only once. This chain joins TRBV11-3 and TRBJ2-1; 11 bases fit TRBD2. The V gene's germline CDR1 is SGHNT and CDR2 YENEEA. The CDR3 runs to 16 residues. After removal of 5 bases from V and 7 bases from J, the junction contained 10 bases not matched to a gene. The CDR3 spells CASSVRSGGAGNEQFF. CDR3 in DNA: TGTGCCAGCAGCGTACGTAGCGGGGGGGCTGGTAATGAGCAGTTCTTC.

This clone was seen more than once but under ten times. V usage is TRBV14 and J usage is TRBJ2-5; 8 bases agree with TRBD2. The CDR3 runs to 16 residues. The V and J ends lost 0 bases and 4 bases, in that order; junction bases with no gene match: 7. The germline V gene has CDR1 SGHDN and CDR2 FVKESK. The CDR3: CASSQEGLVIGETQYF. The CDR3 DNA follows: TGTGCCAGCAGCCAAGAGGGACTAGTTATCGGAGAGACCCAGTACTTC.

Written as DNA, the CDR3 is TGTGCCAGCAGCCCCCCCGGGACACAAAGGCAGTTCTTC. As protein: CASSPPGTQRQFF. The chain is built from TRBV11-3 and TRBJ2-1, with D possibly being TRBD1 (6 bases). CDR1 is SGHNT, CDR2 YENEEA, per germline. The CDR3 covers 13 residues. Trimming removed 5 bases at V and 12 bases at J, with 17 bases between.

This clone occurred once. Other DNA variants within this sample encode the same CDR3. This chain connects TRBV9 to TRBJ1-2; a weak D match, TRBD1 (6 bases). V lost 0 bases and J 2 bases, leaving 8 bases between the germline ends. The germline V gene encodes CDR1 SGDLS and CDR2 YYNGEE. The CDR3 loop spans 14 amino acids. The CDR3 protein is CASSVGGGNYGYTF. The DNA for the CDR3 is TGTGCCAGCAGCGTAGGGGGGGGCAACTATGGCTACACCTTC.

This clone was detected a few times. The rearrangement joins TRBV5-6 to TRBJ2-6, with 7 bases that match TRBD2. Per the germline V gene, CDR1 is SGHDT and CDR2 is YYEEEE. CDR3 length equals 18 residues. Trimming removed 6 bases from V and 1 base from J; junction bases left unmatched: 13. The CDR3: CASTILGGRISGANVLTF. As DNA, the CDR3 is TGTGCCAGCACCATTCTGGGCGGGAGAATTTCTGGGGCCAACGTCCTGACTTTC.

This rearrangement joins TRBV4-3 to TRBJ1-4; TRBD1 aligns across 10 bases. In germline, CDR1 is LGHNA, CDR2 YSLEER. Germline trimming cut 4 bases from V and 7 bases from J; bases unmatched to any gene: 6. The CDR3 covers 15 residues. CDR3 sequence: CASSLDRDRGEKLFF. The CDR3 DNA reads TGCGCCAGCAGCCTTGACCGGGACAGGGGTGAAAAACTGTTTTTT.

V gene TRBV6-4 combines with J gene TRBJ2-2; TRBD2 agrees at 10 bases. This CDR3 is 15 amino acids long. J was trimmed by 3 bases and V by 3 bases; bases with no gene match: 1. The V gene's germline CDR1 is MRHNA and CDR2 SNTAGT. The CDR3 loop is CASSESGGDTGELFF. The DNA for the CDR3 is TGTGCCAGCAGTGAGAGCGGGGGGGACACCGGGGAGCTGTTTTTT.